This section outlines one T cell receptor beta chain sequence together with its context. Its antigen is undetermined. Splitting of each subset's genomic DNA was done evenly across several immunoSEQ plates. Assay: immunoSEQ multiplex PCR; the TCRdb copy retains only in-frame clones and omits some. The sample shows about 700,000 clones, approximately 74% of them seen only once. The data belong to a study of shared clonotypes between healthy human individuals. The study's findings and limits: Naive subsets generally exceeded memory subsets in estimated richness. Despite large depth, rarefaction showed incomplete sorted-subset sequencing. Sharing of clonotypes among donors was expected to vary with sequencing depth.

Sequenced sample: memory CD4+ T cells sorted from blood. Subset defined: CD45RA-negative fraction. The sequence was obtained from a woman between 25 and 40 years old in good health.

The DNA for the CDR3 is TGTGCCAGCAGCTTAGGGACAGCTAGCAATCAGCCCCAGCATTTT. Amino acid sequence: CASSLGTASNQPQHF. The J gene is TRBJ1-5, the V gene TRBV2; 7 bases are a match to TRBD1. Germline assignment: CDR1 SNHLY and CDR2 FYNNEI. Trimming took 6 bases from V and 0 from J; bases not matched to a gene: 5. This CDR3 is 15 amino acids long.